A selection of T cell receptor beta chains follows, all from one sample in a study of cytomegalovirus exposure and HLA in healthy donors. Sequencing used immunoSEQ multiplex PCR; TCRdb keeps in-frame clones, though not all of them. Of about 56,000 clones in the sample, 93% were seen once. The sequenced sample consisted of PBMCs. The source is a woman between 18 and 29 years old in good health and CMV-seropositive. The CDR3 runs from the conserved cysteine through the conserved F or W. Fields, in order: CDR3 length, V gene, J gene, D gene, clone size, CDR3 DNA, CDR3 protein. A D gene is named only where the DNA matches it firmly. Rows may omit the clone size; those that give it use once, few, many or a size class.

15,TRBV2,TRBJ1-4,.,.,TGTGCCAGCAGCGACGACAGGAATCGATGGGAAAAACTGTTTTTT,CASSDDRNRWEKLFF
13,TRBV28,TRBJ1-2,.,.,TGTGCCAGCAGTTGGGGCAGGGATTATGGCTACACCTTC,CASSWGRDYGYTF
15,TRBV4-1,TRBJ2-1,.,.,TGCGCCAGCAGCCAAGAGGGGACACGGGGCAATGAGCAGTTCTTC,CASSQEGTRGNEQFF
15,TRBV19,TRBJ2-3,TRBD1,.,TGTGCCAGTAGTCTCCGGGACAGGGGCACAGATACGCAGTATTTT,CASSLRDRGTDTQYF
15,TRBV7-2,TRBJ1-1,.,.,TGTGCCAGCAGCTTATTTCAAACAGGCAACACTGAAGCTTTCTTT,CASSLFQTGNTEAFF
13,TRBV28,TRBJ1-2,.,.,TGTGCCAGCAGTTTACCCCAGGGGCCCCGCTACACCTTC,CASSLPQGPRYTF
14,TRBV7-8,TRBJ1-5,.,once,TGTGCCAGCAGCTTACAAGGGGTAGCTCAGCCCCAGCATTTT,CASSLQGVAQPQHF
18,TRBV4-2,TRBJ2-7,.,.,TGTGCCAGCAGCCAAGATTTTCTAAGAGCGGTGGAGCGGGACGAGCAGTACTTC,CASSQDFLRAVERDEQYF
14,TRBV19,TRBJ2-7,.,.,TGTGCCAGTAGTATTAGTGGGGCCGCCTACGAGCAGTACTTC,CASSISGAAYEQYF
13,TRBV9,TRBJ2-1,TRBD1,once,TGTGCCAGCAGATCAGAAGCAGGGGGTGGGCAGTTCTTC,CASRSEAGGGQFF
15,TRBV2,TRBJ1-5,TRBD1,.,TGTGCCAGCAGTGATATGGGACAGCCTAATCAGCCCCAGCATTTT,CASSDMGQPNQPQHF
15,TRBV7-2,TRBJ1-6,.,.,TGTGCCAGCAGCACCACGGGACATTATAATTCACCCCTCCACTTT,CASSTTGHYNSPLHF
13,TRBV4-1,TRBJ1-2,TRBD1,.,TGCGCCAGCAGCCAAGTTGGGGACAGGGGCTACACCTTC,CASSQVGDRGYTF
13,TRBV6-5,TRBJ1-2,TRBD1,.,TGTGCCAGCAGCTGGGACAGGGCGGGAGGCTACACCTTC,CASSWDRAGGYTF
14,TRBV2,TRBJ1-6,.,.,TGTGCCAGCAGTGAAAGTCAGGTTGATTCACCCCTCCACTTT,CASSESQVDSPLHF
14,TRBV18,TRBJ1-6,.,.,TGTGCCAGCTCACCACCTGGCATTCATTCACCCCTCCACTTT,CASSPPGIHSPLHF
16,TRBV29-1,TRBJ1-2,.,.,TGCAGCGTTTACGGACTCGCAACTTTAGCTAACTATGGCTACACCTTC,CSVYGLATLANYGYTF
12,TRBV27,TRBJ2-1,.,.,TGTGCCAGCAGTTTATACCAGGGCTTAGAGTTCTTC,CASSLYQGLEFF
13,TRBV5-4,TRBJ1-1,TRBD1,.,TGTGCCAGCAGCTTGAGACAGGGGGACGCTGCTTTCTTT,CASSLRQGDAAFF
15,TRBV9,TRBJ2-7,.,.,TGTGCCAGCAGCCCTCCTGCGGGACGGTCCTACGAGCAGTACTTC,CASSPPAGRSYEQYF
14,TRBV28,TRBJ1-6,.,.,TGTGCCAGCAGTTTGGGGGGGCAAAATTCACCCCTCCACTTT,CASSLGGQNSPLHF
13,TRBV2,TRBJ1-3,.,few,TGTGCCGGAGGGAGATTCTCTGGAAACACCATATATTTT,CAGGRFSGNTIYF
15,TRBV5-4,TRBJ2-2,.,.,TGTGCCAGCAGCCCTGGGGGGGCATCCAGCGCGGAGCTGTTTTTT,CASSPGGASSAELFF
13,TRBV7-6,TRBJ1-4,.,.,TGTGCCAGCAGCTCAGTACAGGATGAAAAACTGTTTTTT,CASSSVQDEKLFF
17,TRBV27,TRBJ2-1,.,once,TGTGCCAGCAGTTTAAAGGGAGGGGGGGGGCCCCACAATGAGCAGTTCTTC,CASSLKGGGGPHNEQFF
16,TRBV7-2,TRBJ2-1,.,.,TGTGCCAGCAGCTTAGAAGCTTTCCGCGGAAACAATGAGCAGTTCTTC,CASSLEAFRGNNEQFF
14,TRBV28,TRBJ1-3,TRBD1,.,TGTGCCAGCAGTACAGGGGCCCGGGGAAACACCATATATTTT,CASSTGARGNTIYF
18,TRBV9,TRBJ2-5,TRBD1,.,TGTGCCAGCAGCCACGACCCTATGACAGGGGAGGCACAAGAGACCCAGTACTTC,CASSHDPMTGEAQETQYF
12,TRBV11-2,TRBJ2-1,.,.,TGTGCCAGCAGCTCCTTCCCTAATGAGCAGTTCTTC,CASSSFPNEQFF
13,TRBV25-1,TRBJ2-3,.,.,TGTGCCAGCAGTGCGGAGACCACAGATACGCAGTATTTT,CASSAETTDTQYF